This TCR beta chain was recorded in a study of STAT5B mutations in CD4+ large granular lymphocyte leukemia. Study findings and constraints: Roughly a quarter of private leukemic clonotypes occurred rarely in other patients' non-leukemic repertoires. Compared with healthy controls (2/35), patient top clones favored TRBV06 (8/27). Patient CD4-sorted repertoires looked more clonal than healthy CD4+ repertoires, even without putative leukemic clones.

Control samples were healthy donors' buffy coats. Germline V CDR1 and CDR2: MNHNY, SVGAGI (reference sequence). This CDR3 is 14 amino acids long. The V end lost 2 bases, the J end lost 2 bases, and 7 bases lay between the germline ends. With respect to this clone: Its antigen remains unknown.

Method: immunoSEQ multiplex PCR; TCRdb's copy keeps in-frame clones and lacks some. This sample yields about 45,000 clones, of which around 86% are seen a single time; roughly 2.5% belongs to the top ten. V is TRBV6-6 and J is TRBJ1-3, with a weak D call TRBD1 (5 bases). The sequence was obtained from a human donor in good health. Sequencing input: CD4+ T cells from blood buffy coats. DNA for the CDR3: TGTGCCAGCAGTTACGACAGAACTGGAAACACCATATATTTT. Its protein is CASSYDRTGNTIYF.